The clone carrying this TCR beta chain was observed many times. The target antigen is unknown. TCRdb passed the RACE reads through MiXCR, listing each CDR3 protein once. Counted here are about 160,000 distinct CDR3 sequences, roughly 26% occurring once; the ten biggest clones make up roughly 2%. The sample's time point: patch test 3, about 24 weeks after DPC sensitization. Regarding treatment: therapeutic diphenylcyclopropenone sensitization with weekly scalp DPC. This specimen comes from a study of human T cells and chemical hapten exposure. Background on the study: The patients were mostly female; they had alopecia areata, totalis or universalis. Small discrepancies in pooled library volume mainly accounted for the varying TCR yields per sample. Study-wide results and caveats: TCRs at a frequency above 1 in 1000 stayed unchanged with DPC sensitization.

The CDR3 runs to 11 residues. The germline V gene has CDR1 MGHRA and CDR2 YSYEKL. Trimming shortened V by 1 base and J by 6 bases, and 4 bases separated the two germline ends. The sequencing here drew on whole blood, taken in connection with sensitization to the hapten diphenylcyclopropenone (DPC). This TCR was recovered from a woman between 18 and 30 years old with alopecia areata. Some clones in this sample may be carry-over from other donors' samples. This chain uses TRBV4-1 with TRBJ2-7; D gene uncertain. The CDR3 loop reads CASSQGREQYF. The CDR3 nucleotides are TGCGCCAGCAGCCAAGGTCGCGAGCAGTACTTC.